The clone carrying this T cell receptor (beta chain) turned up a few times. Its antigen is unidentified. This sample was taken from a study of cytomegalovirus exposure and HLA in healthy donors. Study-level background: An early data release held approximately 80 million unique TCRs from HLA-typed donors. Membership in the Caucasian-associated ancestry cluster was found for about 84% of almost 400 genotyped donors. Findings and caveats of the study: Certain indistinguishable V segments, among them TRBV6-2 and TRBV6-3, were excluded. The authors enumerated some 170 TCR beta chains as linked to cytomegalovirus.

Vbeta (60) and Jbeta (13) primers were used in the PCR. The repertoire was sequenced with immunoSEQ multiplex PCR; TCRdb's copy has only in-frame clones and lacks some. In the table there are over 110,000 clones, around 73% of which are singletons. The germline V and J ends were trimmed by 1 base and 2 bases, with 19 bases remaining between them. Germline loops: CDR1 LGHNA, CDR2 YSLEER. The CDR3 is 18 amino acids. Material for sequencing was PBMCs. This TCR derives from a woman in her forties in good health and CMV-seronegative. This chain uses TRBV4-3 with TRBJ2-3; D perhaps matches TRBD2 (6 bases). The CDR3 is CASSQGARLAYATDTQYF. The CDR3 DNA follows: TGCGCCAGCAGCCAAGGGGCTAGGCTAGCGTATGCCACAGATACGCAGTATTTT.